The present entry profiles one TCR beta chain with its context. This sample stems from a study of T cell responses to AZD1222 COVID-19 vaccine. TCRdb's table, derived via immunoSEQ multiplex PCR, lists solely in-frame clones and lacks some. The repertoire holds approximately 170,000 clones, around 88% seen once, with 9.5% to 13% in the top ten. Per germline, CDR1 LNHDA and CDR2 SQIVND (reference sequence). Trimming stripped 5 bases from V and 3 bases from J, with 14 bases between. The CDR3 is 14 amino acids. The sequence was obtained from an adult who received the AZD1222 COVID-19 vaccine. Here the sequenced sample was peripheral blood, taken 28 days after the second AZD1222 dose. This chain uses TRBV19 with TRBJ2-7; D tentatively fits TRBD1 or TRBD2 (5 bases each). CDR3 nucleotides: TGTGCCAGTAGTCCCGAGGGACGTCTCTACGAGCAGTACTTC. Its protein is CASSPEGRLYEQYF. Supplemented by reference TRBV19 and TRBJ2-7, the full variable domain reads DGGITQSPKYLFRKEGQNVTLSCEQNLNHDAMYWYRQDPGQGLRLIYYSQIVNDFQKGDIAEGYSVSREKKESFPLTVTSAQKNPTAFYLCASSPEGRLYEQYFGPGTRLTVT.